Presented here are 22 T cell receptor beta chains from one specimen sequenced in a study of cytomegalovirus exposure and HLA in healthy donors. PCR involved 60 Vbeta and 13 Jbeta primers. Clones were sequenced by immunoSEQ multiplex PCR, and TCRdb holds only the in-frame ones, with some missing. The sample consists of about 150,000 clones, about 83% of them appearing once. Sample: PBMCs. Every receptor here comes from a man aged 40-50 years in good health and CMV-seropositive.

With respect to this clone: This sample also contains other DNA sequences that code for the same CDR3. The gene calls are TRBV5-4 and TRBJ2-5, with a weak D call TRBD2 (5 bases). The CDR3 is made up of 14 amino acids. Trimming cost V 4 bases and J 4 bases, with 14 bases left between them. Per germline, CDR1 SGHNT and CDR2 YYREEE (reference sequence). In nucleotides, the CDR3 is TGTGCCAGCAGCCCCGGAGGCGTTGGAGAGACCCAGTACTTC. Encoded protein: CASSPGGVGETQYF.

The rearrangement joins TRBV6-1 to TRBJ2-1; TRBD2 aligns across 8 bases. CDR3 size: 14 residues. Trimming removed 7 bases from V and 12 bases from J; junction bases left unmatched: 14. Germline V CDR1 and CDR2: MNHNS, SASEGT. The CDR3 loop is CASKPGLVEIAQFF. CDR3 coding DNA: TGTGCCAGCAAACCGGGACTAGTCGAAATCGCGCAGTTCTTC.

This chain connects TRBV7-9 to TRBJ2-1; weak D call: TRBD2 (6 bases). V was trimmed by 1 base and J by 9 bases, leaving 10 bases between them. CDR1 SEHNR and CDR2 FQNEAQ come from the germline V gene (reference sequence). CDR3 length: 13 amino acids. CDR3 coding DNA: TGTGCCAGCAGCTTAGGACTAGTTGGTGAGCAGTTCTTC. It specifies CASSLGLVGEQFF. Using reference TRBV7-9 and TRBJ2-1 for the parts outside the CDR3, the full variable domain is DTGVSQNPRHKITKRGQNVTFRCDPISEHNRLYWYRQTLGQGPEFLTYFQNEAQLEKSRLLSDRFSAERPKGSFSTLEIQRTEQGDSAMYLCASSLGLVGEQFFGPGTRLTVL.

This clone was recorded a few times. The identical CDR3 is also encoded by other nucleotide sequences in the sample. The V call is TRBV7-2, the J call TRBJ2-7, with D possibly being TRBD2 (6 bases). With 0 bases removed from V and 1 base from J, the gap between germline ends came to 10 bases. CDR3 length equals 15 residues. Germline V gene lookup returns CDR1 SGHTA and CDR2 FQGNSA. The CDR3 DNA is TGTGCCAGCAGCTTAGCCGGGACTTCTTCCTACGAGCAGTACTTC. Protein product: CASSLAGTSSYEQYF.

V is TRBV2 and J is TRBJ2-2; TRBD2 matches 7 bases. Germline V lookup: CDR1 SNHLY, CDR2 FYNNEI. Trimming took 7 bases from V and 7 from J; bases not matched to a gene: 9. There are 14 residues in the CDR3. CDR3 in DNA: TGTGCCAGCAAGACGGGCGGGAGTTTCGGGGAGCTGTTTTTT. Translation gives CASKTGGSFGELFF.

This clone was counted a single time. The chain couples TRBV19 to TRBJ1-1, with 9 bases matching TRBD1. The germline V gene has CDR1 LNHDA and CDR2 SQIVND (reference sequence). The V segment lost 6 bases and the J segment 6 bases; nucleotides outside the gene matches: 8. The CDR3 spans 14 residues. The CDR3 DNA is TGTGCCAGTAGGCACAGGGGGCAGGGAGCTGAAGCTTTCTTT. Amino acid sequence: CASRHRGQGAEAFF.

The chain links TRBV18 to TRBJ1-3; D possibly corresponds to TRBD1 (5 bases). Germline CDR1 reads KGHSH; CDR2 reads LQKENI. CDR3 size: 13 residues. V gave up 6 bases and J gave up 4 bases, with 10 bases separating them. The CDR3 DNA reads as TGTGCCAGCTCCCGGACAACAGGAAACACCATATATTTT. As protein: CASSRTTGNTIYF.

The CDR3 spells CASSIVLTGEAFF. The CDR3 DNA follows: TGCGCCAGCAGCATTGTACTGACAGGTGAAGCTTTCTTT. This chain connects TRBV5-1 to TRBJ1-1; D possibly corresponds to TRBD1 (6 bases). The V gene's germline CDR1 is SGHRS and CDR2 YFSETQ. V was shortened by 4 bases and J by 7 bases, with 14 bases between the two germline ends. This CDR3 region has 13 residues. The full variable domain, completed using reference TRBV5-1 and TRBJ1-1, is KAGVTQTPRYLIKTRGQQVTLSCSPISGHRSVSWYQQTPGQGLQFLFEYFSETQRNKGNFPGRFSGRQFSNSRSEMNVSTLELGDSALYLCASSIVLTGEAFFGQGTRLTVV.

J is TRBJ2-7 and V is TRBV18; D might be TRBD2 (6 bases). Trimming cost V 1 base and J 7 bases, with 11 bases left between them. Germline CDR1 KGHSH, CDR2 LQKENI. CDR3 length equals 13 residues. Written as DNA, the CDR3 is TGTGCCAGCTCACCACGCAGGGAGGAAGAGCAGTACTTC. This encodes CASSPRREEEQYF.

The chain is built from TRBV18 and TRBJ2-5; D unclear. The CDR3 totals 14 residues. V shed 2 bases and J shed 2 bases, with 9 bases lying between them. Germline CDR1 reads KGHSH; CDR2 reads LQKENI. In nucleotides, the CDR3 is TGTGCCAGCTCACCAGTCTCTTTGCAAGAGACCCAGTACTTC. Protein sequence: CASSPVSLQETQYF.

The chain has TRBV7-3 and TRBJ1-3, with D possibly being TRBD1 (5 bases). This CDR3 comprises 14 residues. Germline values: CDR1 SGHTA, CDR2 FQGTGA. Trimming pared 5 bases from V and 2 bases from J, leaving 10 bases between. In DNA form, the CDR3 reads TGTGCCAGCAGCGACAGTGGAACTGGAAACACCATATATTTT. It codes for CASSDSGTGNTIYF.

J is TRBJ2-7 and V is TRBV7-9, with D possibly matching TRBD1 (5 bases). Germline CDR1 SEHNR, CDR2 FQNEAQ (reference sequence). This CDR3 contains 14 residues. V dropped 2 bases and J dropped 5 bases, with 13 bases sitting between them. The CDR3, as DNA: TGTGCCAGCAGCTTAAAGGGGTATATCGACGAGCAGTACTTC. This gives the protein CASSLKGYIDEQYF.

This chain joins TRBV4-3 and TRBJ2-4; tentatively, D is TRBD2 (6 bases). Trimming took 0 bases from V and 9 from J, leaving 15 bases between them. Germline CDR1 reads LGHNA; CDR2 reads YSLEER. The CDR3 sequence is 15 residues long. The CDR3 sequence is CASSQESRSGGIQYF. CDR3 sequence (DNA): TGCGCCAGCAGCCAAGAAAGTCGTTCCGGGGGCATTCAGTACTTC.

This clone has more than one count but fewer than ten. The rearrangement links TRBV6-6 to TRBJ1-2, with a tentative D call TRBD1 (5 bases). V was pared by 5 bases and J by 4 bases, with 14 bases between. Germline V gene lookup returns CDR1 MNHNY and CDR2 SVGAGI (reference sequence). The CDR3 length is 14 residues. The CDR3, as DNA: TGTGCCAGCAGTGCGGACCCGGGGGGCTATGGCTACACCTTC. Protein product: CASSADPGGYGYTF.

This clone was counted only a few times. The rearrangement joins TRBV19 to TRBJ2-7, with a weak D call TRBD1 (5 bases). The germline CDR1 and CDR2 sequences are LNHDA and SQIVND (reference sequence). Trimming stripped 5 bases from V and 1 base from J, with 15 bases between. CDR3 length: 15 amino acids. In DNA form, the CDR3 reads TGTGCCAGTAGTCCGACAGTAGCAGTGTCCTACGAGCAGTACTTC. Translating it yields CASSPTVAVSYEQYF.

The J gene is TRBJ2-2, the V gene TRBV28; 14 positions match TRBD2. Germline V gives CDR1 MDHEN, CDR2 SYDVKM. J gave up 4 bases and V 6 bases, and 10 bases lay outside the gene matches. There are 18 residues in the CDR3. The CDR3 nucleotides read TGTGCCAGCAGGGGACACACCGGGACTAGCGGGGGCACCGGGGAGCTGTTTTTT. Translation gives CASRGHTGTSGGTGELFF.

This sequence joins TRBV2 and TRBJ2-5; perhaps TRBD1 as D (6 bases). Near its end, the DNA agrees better with TRBJ2-7, so the J call may be wrong. In germline, CDR1 is SNHLY, CDR2 FYNNEI. The CDR3 sequence is 13 residues long. The CDR3 region has the DNA TGTGCCAGCAGTGAAGCGGACAGCTACGAGCAGTACTTC. Amino acids: CASSEADSYEQYF.

This chain connects TRBV5-4 to TRBJ2-2, with TRBD1 matching 7 bases. V trimming: 0 bases; J trimming: 7 bases; junction bases outside the gene matches: 9. From germline, CDR1 is SGHNT and CDR2 YYREEE (reference sequence). There are 16 residues in the CDR3. In DNA form, the CDR3 reads TGTGCCAGCAGCTTGGGACAGGGTGGAACTGGCGGGGAGCTGTTTTTT. Protein: CASSLGQGGTGGELFF.

This clone has just a few counts. The V gene is TRBV9, the J gene TRBJ1-3; 7 bases fit TRBD1. The CDR3 is 14 amino acids. Trimming at V came to 4 bases and at J to 6 bases, leaving 7 bases not matched to a gene. CDR1 is SGDLS and CDR2 is YYNGEE in the germline V gene. The CDR3 reads CASSPDRVSNTIYF. In DNA, the CDR3 is TGTGCCAGCAGCCCAGACAGGGTGTCAAACACCATATATTTT.

The V call is TRBV6-5, the J call TRBJ1-5; D is perhaps TRBD1 (6 bases). The germline gives CDR1 MNHEY, CDR2 SVGAGI. The V end was cut by 5 bases, the J end by 2 bases, with 13 bases between. This CDR3 contains 15 residues. The CDR3 bases are TGTGCCAGCAGTACTACAGGGTTCGGCAATCAGCCCCAGCATTTT. This sequence encodes CASSTTGFGNQPQHF.

V is TRBV25-1 and J is TRBJ2-7; 15 bases are a match to TRBD2. The CDR3 loop spans 15 amino acids. CDR1 is MGHDK, CDR2 SYGVNS, per germline. Trimming removed 4 bases from V and 10 bases from J; junction bases left unmatched: 8. The CDR3 sequence is CASSAPGTSGRHQYF. The DNA for the CDR3 is TGTGCCAGCAGTGCCCCCGGGACTAGCGGGAGGCACCAGTACTTC.

This chain uses TRBV14 with TRBJ1-1; D is possibly TRBD1 (6 bases). This CDR3 region has 14 residues. Germline-derived CDR1 and CDR2 are SGHDN and FVKESK. The V end lost 0 bases, the J end lost 4 bases, and 9 bases lay between the germline ends. The CDR3: CASSQEGASTEAFF. CDR3 bases: TGTGCCAGCAGCCAAGAGGGGGCGTCCACTGAAGCTTTCTTT.